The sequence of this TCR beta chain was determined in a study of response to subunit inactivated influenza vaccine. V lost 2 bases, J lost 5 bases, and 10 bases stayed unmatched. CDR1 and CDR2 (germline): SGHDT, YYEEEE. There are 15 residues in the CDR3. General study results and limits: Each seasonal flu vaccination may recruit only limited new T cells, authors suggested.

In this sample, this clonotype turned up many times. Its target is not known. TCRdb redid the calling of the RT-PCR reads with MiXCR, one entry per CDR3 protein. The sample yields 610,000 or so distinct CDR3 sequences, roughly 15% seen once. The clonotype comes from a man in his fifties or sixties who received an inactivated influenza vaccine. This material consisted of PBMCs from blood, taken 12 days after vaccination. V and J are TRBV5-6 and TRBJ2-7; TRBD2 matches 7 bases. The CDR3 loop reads CASSFSPGLDNEQYF. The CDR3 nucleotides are TGTGCCAGCAGCTTCTCTCCCGGACTAGATAACGAGCAGTACTTC.